This TCR beta chain appears in the sequencing data of a study of shared clonotypes between healthy human individuals. The count of this clone is one. What it recognizes is unknown. Profiling relied on immunoSEQ multiplex PCR, and the TCRdb table lists in-frame clones only, not all of them. The table has around 340,000 clones, 70% to 75% seen once. This CDR3 is 13 amino acids long. Between the trimmed V and J ends, which lost 1 base and 6 bases, there was a span of 10 bases. The germline V gene has CDR1 MGHRA and CDR2 YSYEKL. Study conclusions and caveats: Naive subsets generally had larger estimated richness than memory subsets.

The sequence derives from a man aged 25 to 45 in good health. Sample: memory CD4+ T cells sorted from blood. Subset given: CD45RA-negative fraction. The chain combines TRBV4-1 with TRBJ2-7, with D hard to call. This chain's CDR3 is CASSQGLWAEQYF. The CDR3 region has the DNA TGCGCCAGCAGCCAAGGTCTTTGGGCCGAGCAGTACTTC.